A single sample gave rise to the 25 T cell receptor beta chains below, sequenced in a study of CD8+ T cells in alopecia areata (dated by TCRdb to the late 2010s). The library was produced with the immunoSEQ multiplex PCR assay. RNA was extracted from all samples and reverse transcribed into cDNA, which served as template for TCR sequencing. TCRdb mirrors the immuneACCESS table, restricted to in-frame sequences. Some clones are absent from its copies; in checked studies, under half trace to an unresolved V gene, and the reason for the others is unknown. This sample gives approximately 210,000 clones in total; about 65% of them show up just once. The ten largest account for approximately 1.2% of the sample. The sample's treatment or condition label is to be understood as: oral pan-JAK inhibitor, 5-10 mg twice daily. This specimen consisted of CD4+ T cells sorted from blood, obtained at week 49, from a patient treated with tofacitinib. All receptors derive from a human donor with alopecia areata.

The chain employs TRBV4-3 and TRBJ2-1, with TRBD1 matching 9 bases. Looked up from germline, CDR1 is LGHNA and CDR2 is YSLEER. This CDR3 is built from 14 residues. V was clipped by 3 bases and J by 7 bases; unmatched bases: 4. For the CDR3, the DNA is TGCGCCAGCAGCCAGGGGACAGGGCCTAATGAGCAGTTCTTC. This encodes CASSQGTGPNEQFF.

The table lists this clone with a count of one. This rearrangement joins TRBV9 to TRBJ1-2; the D is unclear. This CDR3 spans 12 amino acids. V was clipped by 3 bases and J by 4 bases, with 7 bases between them. Germline CDR1 SGDLS, CDR2 YYNGEE. The CDR3 protein is CASSAGIYGYTF. In DNA form, the CDR3 reads TGTGCCAGCAGCGCCGGGATCTATGGCTACACCTTC. The full variable domain, completed using reference TRBV9 and TRBJ1-2, is DSGVTQTPKHLITATGQRVTLRCSPRSGDLSVYWYQQSLDQGLQFLIQYYNGEERAKGNILERFSAQQFPDLHSELNLSSLELGDSALYFCASSAGIYGYTFGSGTRLTVV.

This chain joins TRBV29-1 and TRBJ2-3, with 7 bases aligning to TRBD1. V gave up 6 bases and J gave up 2 bases; unmatched junction bases: 2. The CDR3 is 12 residues long. Germline V lookup: CDR1 SQVTM, CDR2 ANQGSEA. The CDR3 region has the DNA TGCAGCGTGGGACAGTTCACAGATACGCAGTATTTT. Its protein is CSVGQFTDTQYF.

This chain uses TRBV19 with TRBJ2-2; 10 bases match TRBD2. The CDR3 has 15 residues. From germline, CDR1 is LNHDA and CDR2 SQIVND (reference sequence). After removal of 6 bases from V and 0 bases from J, the junction contained 1 base not matched to a gene. CDR3 sequence (DNA): TGTGCCAGTAGGCTAGCGGGGGCGAACACCGGGGAGCTGTTTTTT. Translating gives CASRLAGANTGELFF.

This clone has more than one count but fewer than ten. This chain's CDR3 is CASSPGESSYNEQFF. Here the CDR3 DNA reads TGTGCCAGCAGCCCAGGAGAGTCCTCCTACAATGAGCAGTTCTTC. V gene TRBV7-3 combines with J gene TRBJ2-1; D is unclear. Trimming cost V 5 bases and J 0 bases, with 11 bases left between them. Germline V gene sequence: CDR1 SGHTA, CDR2 FQGTGA. This CDR3 is built from 15 residues.

In this sample, this clone turned up a few times. The chain is built from TRBV29-1 and TRBJ2-3; 11 nucleotides align to TRBD2. V lost 6 bases, J lost 6 bases, and 11 bases stayed unmatched. Per the germline V gene, CDR1 is SQVTM and CDR2 is ANQGSEA. CDR3 length: 15 amino acids. The CDR3 DNA sequence: TGCAGCGTCGAGGTGCCTAGCGGGAGGTCTGATACGCAGTATTTT. This gives the protein CSVEVPSGRSDTQYF.

This sequence joins TRBV29-1 and TRBJ1-1; D uncertain. The germline CDR1 and CDR2 sequences are SQVTM and ANQGSEA. The CDR3 loop spans 13 amino acids. Trimming removed 1 base at V and 8 bases at J, with 14 bases between. The CDR3 reads CSVEVRPGAEAFF. CDR3 DNA: TGCAGCGTTGAAGTCCGCCCAGGAGCCGAAGCTTTCTTT.

This clone was counted once. The chain recombines TRBV5-1 with TRBJ2-7; 11 bases match TRBD2. J lost 6 bases, V lost 5 bases, and 7 bases had no gene match. CDR1 SGHRS and CDR2 YFSETQ come from the germline V gene. The CDR3 totals 14 residues. CDR3 amino acids: CASRETGTSGEQYF. The CDR3 nucleotides read TGCGCCAGCAGGGAAACCGGGACTAGCGGCGAGCAGTACTTC.

The chain combines TRBV4-3 with TRBJ1-4, with TRBD1 identical over 8 bases. The CDR3 consists of 15 residues. Per the germline V gene, CDR1 is LGHNA and CDR2 is YSLEER. J was trimmed by 8 bases and V by 2 bases; bases with no gene match: 7. The DNA of the CDR3 is TGCGCCAGCAGCCAACTGGACAGGGAGGCAGAAAAACTGTTTTTT. It translates to CASSQLDREAEKLFF.

The sample holds a few counts of this clone. The CDR3 loop is CASSLSAHGGGSYNEQFF. The CDR3 nucleotides read TGTGCCAGCAGCTTATCAGCCCACGGCGGGGGGTCCTACAATGAGCAGTTCTTC. The J gene is TRBJ2-1, the V gene TRBV7-9, with 8 bases matching TRBD2. The CDR3 has 18 residues. V trimming: 2 bases; J trimming: 1 base; junction bases outside the gene matches: 10. Germline assignment: CDR1 SEHNR and CDR2 FQNEAQ (reference sequence).

The chain uses TRBV7-6 and TRBJ2-5; 12 positions agree with TRBD2. Germline V lookup: CDR1 SGHVS, CDR2 FNYEAQ. V was pared by 4 bases and J by 3 bases, with 3 bases of the junction left unmatched. CDR3 length: 15 amino acids. The CDR3 here is CASSSRLAGEETQYF. The CDR3 nucleotides are TGTGCCAGCAGCTCAAGACTAGCGGGGGAAGAGACCCAGTACTTC.

J is TRBJ1-2 and V is TRBV6-1; D is uncertain. Germline V gene data show CDR1 as MNHNS and CDR2 as SASEGT. CDR3 length: 12 amino acids. Trimming took off 4 bases at V and 8 bases at J, with 11 bases between the two ends. The CDR3 reads CASSAPTQGYTF. CDR3 in DNA: TGTGCCAGCAGTGCACCAACGCAGGGCTACACCTTC.

This chain connects TRBV2 to TRBJ2-3; D not resolved. Trimming took 6 bases from V and 1 from J, leaving 26 bases between them. CDR1 and CDR2 from the germline V gene are SNHLY and FYNNEI. CDR3 length: 19 residues. CDR3 amino acids: CASSPNVGLPFSRTDTQYF. CDR3 coding DNA: TGTGCCAGCAGCCCAAACGTGGGCCTTCCATTTTCCCGCACAGATACGCAGTATTTT.

CDR3: CASKAGTWGYTF. For the CDR3, the DNA is TGCGCCAGCAAGGCCGGGACGTGGGGCTACACCTTC. The V gene is TRBV5-1, the J gene TRBJ1-2, with D perhaps matching TRBD1 (5 bases). Deletions cut 6 bases from V and 8 bases from J, with 14 bases between. The V gene's germline CDR1 is SGHRS and CDR2 YFSETQ. This CDR3 region has 12 residues.

This chain connects TRBV5-6 to TRBJ2-7, with a weak D call TRBD1 (5 bases). The germline V and J ends were trimmed by 2 bases and 7 bases, with 10 bases remaining between them. CDR3 length: 12 amino acids. From germline, CDR1 is SGHDT and CDR2 YYEEEE. CDR3 bases: TGTGCCAGCAGCTTCGACAGCAGGGAGCAGTACTTC. Encoded protein: CASSFDSREQYF.

In this sample, this clone turned up a few times. This rearrangement joins TRBV30 to TRBJ1-5; TRBD1 is a possible D gene (5 bases). CDR1 is GTSNPN, CDR2 SVGIG, per germline (reference sequence). V lost 0 bases and J lost 6, with 12 bases in between. The CDR3 runs to 14 residues. DNA for the CDR3: TGTGCCTGGAGTGTTATGGGGGTAAGTCAGCCCCAGCATTTT. Translation gives CAWSVMGVSQPQHF. The complete variable domain, with remaining parts taken from reference TRBV30 and TRBJ1-5, reads SQTIHQWPATLVQPVGSPLSLECTVEGTSNPNLYWYRQAAGRGLQLLFYSVGIGQISSEVPQNLSASRPQDRQFILSSKKLLLSDSGFYLCAWSVMGVSQPQHFGDGTRLSIL.

A few counts support this clone. This chain uses TRBV7-9 with TRBJ2-3, with D maybe TRBD2 (5 bases). The V gene's germline CDR1 is SEHNR and CDR2 FQNEAQ (reference sequence). The V and J ends lost 1 base and 5 bases respectively, with 7 bases between them. The length of the CDR3 is 13 residues. The CDR3 sequence is CASSLVAGDTQYF. CDR3 sequence (DNA): TGTGCCAGCAGCTTAGTTGCGGGAGATACGCAGTATTTT.

The sample holds a few counts of this clone. The genes are TRBV29-1 and TRBJ1-2; D is perhaps TRBD1 (5 bases). This CDR3 contains 14 residues. Trimming took 4 bases from V and 6 from J, leaving 18 bases between them. The V gene's germline CDR1 is SQVTM and CDR2 ANQGSEA. This chain's CDR3 is CSVAPRQIPNGYTF. In DNA, the CDR3 is TGCAGCGTTGCGCCTCGACAGATACCGAATGGCTACACCTTC.

The chain recombines TRBV6-1 with TRBJ2-5; tentative D call: TRBD1 (5 bases). In germline, CDR1 is MNHNS, CDR2 SASEGT. The CDR3 runs 12 residues. V lost 4 bases and J lost 13, with 16 bases in between. Written as DNA, the CDR3 is TGTGCCAGCAGTGTTGAGTGGGGCATCCCGTACTTC. Translating it yields CASSVEWGIPYF.

This clone was seen more than once but under ten times. V usage is TRBV10-3 and J usage is TRBJ2-7, with 7 positions matching TRBD1. V lost 5 bases and J lost 3; bases outside the gene matches: 1. Germline CDR1 reads ENHRY; CDR2 reads SYGVKD. The CDR3 is made up of 12 amino acids. In DNA form, the CDR3 reads TGTGCCATCAGTAACAGGGGCTACGAGCAGTACTTC. Translation: CAISNRGYEQYF.

The genes are TRBV7-2 and TRBJ2-7; D not resolved. Germline assignment: CDR1 SGHTA and CDR2 FQGNSA. Trimming took 1 base from V and 2 from J, leaving 12 bases between them. This CDR3 is 15 amino acids long. CDR3 DNA: TGTGCCAGCAGCTTAGGGTTTAGGAATGCCTACGAGCAGTACTTC. Translating gives CASSLGFRNAYEQYF.

The V and J genes are TRBV18 and TRBJ1-5, with D uncertain. Germline loops: CDR1 KGHSH, CDR2 LQKENI. This CDR3 region has 15 residues. V dropped 1 base and J dropped 5 bases, with 12 bases sitting between them. Here the CDR3 reads CASSPLAEGDQPQHF. The CDR3 coding sequence is TGTGCCAGCTCACCACTAGCAGAGGGAGATCAGCCCCAGCATTTT.

The rearrangement joins TRBV5-6 to TRBJ1-2; D not resolved. V lost 2 bases and J lost 1, with 9 bases in between. The CDR3 covers 14 residues. The germline V gene encodes CDR1 SGHDT and CDR2 YYEEEE. DNA for the CDR3: TGTGCCAGCAGCTTAGACGGGGTTAACTATGGCTACACCTTC. This encodes CASSLDGVNYGYTF. Looking up the rest from reference TRBV5-6 and TRBJ1-2 gives the full variable domain: DAGVTQSPTHLIKTRGQQVTLRCSPKSGHDTVSWYQQALGQGPQFIFQYYEEEERQRGNFPDRFSGHQFPNYSSELNVNALLLGDSALYLCASSLDGVNYGYTFGSGTRLTVV.

The sample holds a few counts of this clone. The chain links TRBV25-1 to TRBJ2-5, with D possibly TRBD2 on 5 matching bases. Trimming cost V 3 bases and J 3 bases, with 8 bases left between them. CDR3 length: 13 residues. Per the germline V gene, CDR1 is MGHDK and CDR2 is SYGVNS. CDR3 DNA sequence: TGTGCCAGCAGTGACCGGGAAAAAGAGACCCAGTACTTC. This codes for CASSDREKETQYF.

This clone appeared a few times. The V gene is TRBV29-1, the J gene TRBJ2-3; D is unclear. The ends were cut back, 3 bases at V and 1 base at J, with 11 bases in the middle. The CDR3 consists of 14 residues. The germline gives CDR1 SQVTM, CDR2 ANQGSEA. The CDR3 nucleotides are TGCAGCGTTGACGCCTCGGTCGGCACAGATACGCAGTATTTT. Protein product: CSVDASVGTDTQYF.